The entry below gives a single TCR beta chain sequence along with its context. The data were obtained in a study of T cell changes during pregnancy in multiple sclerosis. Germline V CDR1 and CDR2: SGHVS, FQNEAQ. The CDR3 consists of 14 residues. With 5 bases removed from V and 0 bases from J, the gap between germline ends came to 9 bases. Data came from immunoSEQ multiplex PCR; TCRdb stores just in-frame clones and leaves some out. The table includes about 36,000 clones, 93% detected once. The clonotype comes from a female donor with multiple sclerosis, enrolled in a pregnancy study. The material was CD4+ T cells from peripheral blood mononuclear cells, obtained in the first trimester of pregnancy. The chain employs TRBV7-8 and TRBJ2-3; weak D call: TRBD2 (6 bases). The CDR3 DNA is TGTGCCAGCAGCCCCGGGACTAGCACAGATACGCAGTATTTT. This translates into CASSPGTSTDTQYF.